What follows are 20 T cell receptor beta chains derived from one specimen sequenced in a study of post-analysis software for immune sequencing data. Unique molecular identifiers tagged the TCR beta cDNA libraries. A single record per CDR3 protein comes from TCRdb applying MiXCR to the PCR reads. The sample contains approximately 350,000 distinct CDR3 sequences, roughly 30% of which appear only once. Study-level points and caveats: Among roughly 5 TRBV segments more frequent in patients than controls were TRBV5-6, TRBV5-1 and TRBV20-1.

No cognate antigen is known for these TCRs. The source material was blood. All receptors come from a girl between 10 and 17 years old with multiple sclerosis.

The chain has TRBV12-3 or TRBV12-4 and TRBJ2-1; 11 bases are shared with TRBD2. With V trimmed by 5 bases and J by 6 bases, 9 bases remained unmatched. This CDR3 region has 16 residues. CDR3 in amino acids: CASSNRGTSGSNEQFF. Written as DNA, the CDR3 is TGTGCCAGCAGTAATCGGGGGACTAGCGGATCCAATGAGCAGTTCTTC.

With regard to this clonotype: Germline is not matched at one junction end, which may reflect a read error. This chain links TRBV18 with TRBJ1-6; D may be TRBD1 (5 bases). The CDR3 loop spans 16 amino acids. In germline, CDR1 is KGHSH, CDR2 LQKENI. The CDR3, as DNA: TGTGCCAGCTCACTTTCAAGTCCCGGGGCTAATTCACCCCGCCACTTT. It translates to CASSLSSPGANSPRHF.

This clonotype was seen a few times. The chain carries TRBV6-2 or TRBV6-3 and TRBJ2-7; D is possibly TRBD1 or TRBD2 (5 bases each). The V and J ends lost 2 bases and 2 bases respectively, with 13 bases between them. Germline assignment: CDR1 MNHEY and CDR2 SVGEGT. CDR3 length equals 15 residues. The CDR3, as DNA: TGTGCCAGCAGTTACGGGACGGCAGTCCCCTACGAGCAGTACTTC. It encodes CASSYGTAVPYEQYF.

The chain has TRBV7-3 and TRBJ2-5; D gene unclear. CDR3 length: 13 residues. V gave up 5 bases and J gave up 4 bases, with 11 bases separating them. Germline V lookup: CDR1 SGHTA, CDR2 FQGTGA. CDR3 coding DNA: TGTGCCAGCAGCACATCCATCGGAGAGACCCAGTACTTC. Translated: CASSTSIGETQYF.

This rearrangement joins TRBV20-1 to TRBJ2-3; TRBD1 agrees at 10 bases. Trimming removed 4 bases from V and 5 bases from J; junction bases left unmatched: 12. Per the germline V gene, CDR1 is DFQATT and CDR2 is SNEGSKA (reference sequence). There are 16 residues in the CDR3. The CDR3 sequence: CSATSPWDRGKDTQYF. In nucleotides, the CDR3 is TGCAGTGCTACTTCCCCCTGGGACAGGGGCAAAGATACGCAGTATTTT.

The V gene is TRBV12-3 or TRBV12-4, the J gene TRBJ1-1; D gene uncertain. The CDR3 is made up of 12 amino acids. V gave up 8 bases and J gave up 4 bases, with 11 bases separating them. The CDR3 region has the DNA TGTGCCAGCGAAGGGAGGTCCACTGAAGCTTTCTTT. This codes for CASEGRSTEAFF.

This clonotype has more than one count but fewer than ten. The rearrangement links TRBV11-2 to TRBJ2-7; 10 bases align to TRBD2. The CDR3 extends over 15 amino acids. V shed 3 bases, J shed 1 base, and the junction held 3 bases outside the gene matches. The V gene's germline CDR1 is SGHAT and CDR2 FQNNGV. This chain's CDR3 is CASSFPSGGSYEQYF. The CDR3, as DNA: TGTGCCAGCAGCTTCCCTAGCGGGGGATCCTACGAGCAGTACTTC.

The rearrangement links TRBV6-2 or TRBV6-3 to TRBJ2-6; a weak D match, TRBD2 (5 bases). The CDR3 loop spans 17 amino acids. Germline CDR1 is MNHEY and CDR2 is SVGEGT. The V end was cut by 3 bases, the J end by 0 bases, with 12 bases between. The CDR3 loop is CASSYFEGASGANVLTF. CDR3 nucleotides: TGTGCCAGCAGTTATTTTGAGGGAGCCTCTGGGGCCAACGTCCTGACTTTC.

This CDR3 reads CASSREGASETQYF. CDR3 bases: TGCGCCAGCAGCCGAGAGGGGGCGTCAGAGACCCAGTACTTC. This chain connects TRBV5-1 to TRBJ2-5; 7 nucleotides agree with TRBD1. From germline, CDR1 is SGHRS and CDR2 YFSETQ. With 4 bases clipped from V and 4 bases from J, the junction kept 7 bases outside the gene matches. CDR3 length: 14 amino acids.

This sequence joins TRBV4-1 and TRBJ1-2; tentatively, D is TRBD1 (6 bases). Between the trimmed V and J ends, which lost 1 base and 6 bases, there was a span of 15 bases. The germline gives CDR1 MGHRA, CDR2 YSYEKL. The CDR3 loop spans 15 amino acids. The CDR3 here is CASSQGRSEGDGYTF. CDR3 nucleotides: TGCGCCAGCAGCCAAGGACGGTCGGAGGGGGATGGCTACACCTTC.

The J gene is TRBJ1-1, the V gene TRBV4-3; D unclear. Germline CDR1 reads LGHNA; CDR2 reads YSLEER. The CDR3 is 16 residues long. Trimming cost V 1 base and J 1 base, with 13 bases left between them. Written as DNA, the CDR3 is TGCGCCAGCAGCCAAGGGGCACGTGCAGGGAACACTGAAGCTTTCTTT. It encodes CASSQGARAGNTEAFF.

This chain connects TRBV12-3 or TRBV12-4 to TRBJ2-1; TRBD2 matches at 9 bases. V trimming: 5 bases; J trimming: 3 bases; junction bases outside the gene matches: 5. This CDR3 comprises 15 residues. The DNA of the CDR3 is TGTGCCAGCAGTATACTTAGCGGGGGCTACAATGAGCAGTTCTTC. Translated: CASSILSGGYNEQFF.

The chain links TRBV5-6 to TRBJ2-3; TRBD1 is a possible D gene (6 bases). The germline gives CDR1 SGHDT, CDR2 YYEEEE. The CDR3 is made up of 14 amino acids. The V end lost 2 bases, the J end lost 2 bases, and 9 bases lay between the germline ends. CDR3 region: CASSLNRVTDTQYF. Here the CDR3 DNA reads TGTGCCAGCAGCTTAAACAGGGTCACAGATACGCAGTATTTT.

Details on this clonotype: At one boundary the junction diverges from the germline segment, which might be a read error. This chain joins TRBV6-5 and TRBJ2-4, with TRBD1 matching 8 bases. The CDR3 extends over 18 amino acids. Per germline, CDR1 MNHEY and CDR2 SVGAGI. The CDR3 coding sequence is TGTGCCAGCAGTTTTTCCAGGGGGCGGAATTTGGGCAAAAACATTCAGTGCTTC. It encodes CASSFSRGRNLGKNIQCF.

The J gene is TRBJ1-2, the V gene TRBV12-3 or TRBV12-4; 7 bases line up with TRBD1. The J segment lost 4 bases and the V segment lost 10 bases, leaving 9 bases of the junction unmatched. This CDR3 is built from 13 residues. The CDR3 sequence is CATSTGQGYGYTF. CDR3 DNA sequence: TGTGCCACTTCGACAGGGCAGGGCTATGGCTACACCTTC.

This clonotype was seen a handful of times. The rearrangement uses TRBV7-2 and TRBJ2-7, with 8 positions matching TRBD1. From germline, CDR1 is SGHTA and CDR2 FQGNSA. This CDR3 comprises 13 residues. The trim removed 6 bases at V and 5 bases at J, leaving 6 bases unmatched. CDR3 coding DNA: TGTGCCAGCAGAAGGACAGGGCGGCACGAGCAGTACTTC. Translating it yields CASRRTGRHEQYF.

CDR3 sequence: CASRSPGFGSYNEQFF. The CDR3 DNA reads TGTGCCAGCAGGTCCCCAGGGTTTGGTTCCTACAATGAGCAGTTCTTC. This chain uses TRBV12-3 or TRBV12-4 with TRBJ2-1, with TRBD1 as a possible D gene (5 bases). CDR3 size: 16 residues. The V and J ends lost 6 bases and 1 base respectively, with 16 bases between them.

The V gene is TRBV3-1, the J gene TRBJ1-2; 7 positions match TRBD1. Germline CDR1 LGHDT, CDR2 YNNKEL (reference sequence). Trimming took 4 bases from V and 1 from J; bases not matched to a gene: 9. The CDR3 has 16 residues. CDR3: CASSLGDSTLNYGYTF. The CDR3 DNA follows: TGTGCCAGCAGCCTAGGGGACAGCACACTTAACTATGGCTACACCTTC.

J is TRBJ2-7 and V is TRBV7-2; either TRBD1 or TRBD2 may fit D (6 bases each). In germline, CDR1 is SGHTA, CDR2 FQGNSA. CDR3 size: 15 residues. V lost 0 bases, J lost 3 bases, and 12 bases lay in between. The CDR3 DNA sequence: TGTGCCAGCAGCTTAGCCGGGGGCAACCGCTACGAGCAGTACTTC. Translating it yields CASSLAGGNRYEQYF.

The rearrangement links TRBV5-1 to TRBJ2-3; 8 positions agree with TRBD1. The V gene's germline CDR1 is SGHRS and CDR2 YFSETQ. V lost 3 bases, J lost 3 bases, and 6 bases stayed unmatched. The CDR3 is 15 residues long. For the CDR3, the DNA is TGCGCCAGCAGCTCGATGACAGGGGTAACAGATACGCAGTATTTT. Translation: CASSSMTGVTDTQYF.